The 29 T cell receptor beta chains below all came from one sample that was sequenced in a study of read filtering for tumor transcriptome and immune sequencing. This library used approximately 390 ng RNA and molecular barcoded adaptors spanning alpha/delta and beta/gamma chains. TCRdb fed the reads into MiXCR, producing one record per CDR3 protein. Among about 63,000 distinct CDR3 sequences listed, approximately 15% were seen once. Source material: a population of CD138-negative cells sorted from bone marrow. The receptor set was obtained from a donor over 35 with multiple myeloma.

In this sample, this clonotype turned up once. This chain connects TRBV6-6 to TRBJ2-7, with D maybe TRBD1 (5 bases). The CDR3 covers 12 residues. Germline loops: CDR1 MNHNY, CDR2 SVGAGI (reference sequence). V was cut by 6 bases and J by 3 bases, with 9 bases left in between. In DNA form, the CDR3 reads TGTGCCAGCAGCCAGACAGTCTACGAGCAGTACTTC. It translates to CASSQTVYEQYF.

The CDR3 sequence: CASSFGTRGYEQYF. The CDR3 region has the DNA TGTGCCAGCAGCTTTGGAACGAGGGGCTACGAGCAGTACTTC. The gene calls are TRBV7-8 and TRBJ2-7; D possibly matches TRBD1 or TRBD2 (5 bases each). This CDR3 contains 14 residues. Between the trimmed V and J ends, which lost 3 bases and 3 bases, there was a span of 12 bases. Germline CDR1 is SGHVS and CDR2 is FQNEAQ.

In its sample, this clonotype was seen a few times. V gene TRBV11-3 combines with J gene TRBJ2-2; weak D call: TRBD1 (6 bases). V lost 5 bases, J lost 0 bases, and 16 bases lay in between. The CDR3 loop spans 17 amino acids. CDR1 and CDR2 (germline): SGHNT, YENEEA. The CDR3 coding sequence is TGTGCCAGCAGCACCCAGAGGGACAAACCGAACACCGGGGAGCTGTTTTTT. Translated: CASSTQRDKPNTGELFF.

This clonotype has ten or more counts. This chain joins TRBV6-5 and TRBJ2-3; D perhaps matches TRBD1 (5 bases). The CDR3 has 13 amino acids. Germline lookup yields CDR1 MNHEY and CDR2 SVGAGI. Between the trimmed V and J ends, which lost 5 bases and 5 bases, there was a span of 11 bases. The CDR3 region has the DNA TGTGCCAGCAGTCCCATCCAGGGAGATACGCAGTATTTT. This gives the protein CASSPIQGDTQYF.

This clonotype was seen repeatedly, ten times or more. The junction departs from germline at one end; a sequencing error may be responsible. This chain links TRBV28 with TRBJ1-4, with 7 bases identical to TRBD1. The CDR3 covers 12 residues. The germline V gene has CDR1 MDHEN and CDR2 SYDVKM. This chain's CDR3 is CASSMGVGTVIF. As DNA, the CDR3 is TGTGCCAGCAGTATGGGGGTGGGGACAGTCATTTTT.

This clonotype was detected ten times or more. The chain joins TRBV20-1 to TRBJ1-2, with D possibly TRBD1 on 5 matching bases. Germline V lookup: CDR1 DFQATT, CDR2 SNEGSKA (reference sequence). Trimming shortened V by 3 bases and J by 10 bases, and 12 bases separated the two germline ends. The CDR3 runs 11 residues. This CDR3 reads CSASEDKVYTF. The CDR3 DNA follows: TGCAGTGCTAGTGAGGACAAAGTCTACACCTTC.

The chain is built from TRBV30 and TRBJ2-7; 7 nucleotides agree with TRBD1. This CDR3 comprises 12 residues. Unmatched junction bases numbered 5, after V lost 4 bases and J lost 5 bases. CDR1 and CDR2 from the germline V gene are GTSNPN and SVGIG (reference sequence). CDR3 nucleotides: TGTGCCTGGACAGGGGGAGCCCACGAGCAGTACTTC. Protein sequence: CAWTGGAHEQYF.

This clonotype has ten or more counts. This chain's CDR3 is CASTSTGLFQYNEQFF. The CDR3 DNA reads as TGTGCCAGTACCTCAACAGGACTGTTCCAATACAATGAGCAGTTCTTC. The chain joins TRBV19 to TRBJ2-1; D might be TRBD1 or TRBD2, each matching 5 bases. Germline V gives CDR1 LNHDA, CDR2 SQIVND (reference sequence). V was clipped by 7 bases and J by 4 bases, with 20 bases between them. This CDR3 spans 16 amino acids.

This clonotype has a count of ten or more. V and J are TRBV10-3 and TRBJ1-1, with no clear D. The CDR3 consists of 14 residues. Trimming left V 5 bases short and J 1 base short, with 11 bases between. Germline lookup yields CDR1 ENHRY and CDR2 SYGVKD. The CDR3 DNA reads TGTGCCATCAGTCCCAGGTCTGGGAACACTGAAGCTTTCTTT. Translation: CAISPRSGNTEAFF.

This CDR3 reads CASSLEYQETQYF. The CDR3 nucleotides are TGTGCCAGCAGCTTAGAGTACCAAGAGACCCAGTACTTC. This sequence joins TRBV11-2 and TRBJ2-5; D not certain. The CDR3 length is 13 residues. With 0 bases removed from V and 0 bases from J, the gap between germline ends came to 2 bases. Looked up from germline, CDR1 is SGHAT and CDR2 is FQNNGV. Using reference TRBV11-2 and TRBJ2-5 for the parts outside the CDR3, the full variable domain is EAGVAQSPRYKIIEKRQSVAFWCNPISGHATLYWYQQILGQGPKLLIQFQNNGVVDDSQLPKDRFSAERLKGVDSTLKIQPAKLEDSAVYLCASSLEYQETQYFGPGTRLLVL.

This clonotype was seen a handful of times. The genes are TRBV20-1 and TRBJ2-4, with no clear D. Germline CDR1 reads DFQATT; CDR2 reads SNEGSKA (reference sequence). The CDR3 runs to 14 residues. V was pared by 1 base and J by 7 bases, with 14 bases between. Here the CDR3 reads CSARVGRDENIQYF. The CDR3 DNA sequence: TGCAGTGCTAGAGTGGGAAGGGATGAGAACATTCAGTACTTC.

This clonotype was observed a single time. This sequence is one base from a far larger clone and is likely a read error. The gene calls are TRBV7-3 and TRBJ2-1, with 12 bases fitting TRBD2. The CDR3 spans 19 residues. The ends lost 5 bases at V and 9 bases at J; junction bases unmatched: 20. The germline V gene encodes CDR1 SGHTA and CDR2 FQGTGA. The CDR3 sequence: CASSLGTRVLAGGLSEQFF. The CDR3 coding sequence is TGTGCCAGCAGCCTTGGTACTAGGGTACTAGCGGGAGGTTTAAGTGAGCAGTTCTTC.

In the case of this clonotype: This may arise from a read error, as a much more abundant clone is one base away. DNA for the CDR3: TGCAGCGTTGAAGTTGACGGGGATCAGCCCCAGCATTTT. It encodes CSVEVDGDQPQHF. The chain links TRBV29-1 to TRBJ1-5; no definite D call. The germline gives CDR1 SQVTM, CDR2 ANQGSEA. Trimming took off 1 base at V and 5 bases at J, with 9 bases between the two ends. The CDR3 length is 13 residues.

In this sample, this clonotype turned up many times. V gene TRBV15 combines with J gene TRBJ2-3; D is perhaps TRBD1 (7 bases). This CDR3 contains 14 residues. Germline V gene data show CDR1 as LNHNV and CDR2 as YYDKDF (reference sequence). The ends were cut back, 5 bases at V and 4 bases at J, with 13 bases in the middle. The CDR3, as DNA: TGTGCCACCAGCGGAACAGGGGAGGCAGATACGCAGTATTTT. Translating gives CATSGTGEADTQYF. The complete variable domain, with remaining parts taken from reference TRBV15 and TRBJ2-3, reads DAMVIQNPRYQVTQFGKPVTLSCSQTLNHNVMYWYQQKSSQAPKLLFHYYDKDFNNEADTPDNFQSRRPNTSFCFLDIRSPGLGDTAMYLCATSGTGEADTQYFGPGTRLTVL.

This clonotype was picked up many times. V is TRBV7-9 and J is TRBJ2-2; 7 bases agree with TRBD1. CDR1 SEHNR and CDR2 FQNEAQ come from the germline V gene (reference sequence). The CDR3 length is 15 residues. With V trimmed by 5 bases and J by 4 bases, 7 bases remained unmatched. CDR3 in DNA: TGTGCCAGCAGCCACTGGGACAGCCCCACCGGGGAGCTGTTTTTT. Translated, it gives CASSHWDSPTGELFF.

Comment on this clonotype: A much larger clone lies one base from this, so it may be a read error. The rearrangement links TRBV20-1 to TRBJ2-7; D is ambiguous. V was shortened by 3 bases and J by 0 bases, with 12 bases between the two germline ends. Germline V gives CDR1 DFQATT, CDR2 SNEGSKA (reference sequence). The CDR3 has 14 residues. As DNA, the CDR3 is TGCAGTGCTAGCCATGGCTGGAGCTCCTACGAGCAGTACTTC. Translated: CSASHGWSSYEQYF.

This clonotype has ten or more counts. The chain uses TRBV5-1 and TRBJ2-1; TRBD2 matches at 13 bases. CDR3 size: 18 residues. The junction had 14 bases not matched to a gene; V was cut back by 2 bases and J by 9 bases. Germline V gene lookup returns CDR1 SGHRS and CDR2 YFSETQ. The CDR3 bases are TGCGCCAGCAGCTTCCAGGGGACTAGCGGGATTAGTATGAGTGAGCAGTTCTTC. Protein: CASSFQGTSGISMSEQFF. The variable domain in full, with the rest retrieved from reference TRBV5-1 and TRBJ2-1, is KAGVTQTPRYLIKTRGQQVTLSCSPISGHRSVSWYQQTPGQGLQFLFEYFSETQRNKGNFPGRFSGRQFSNSRSEMNVSTLELGDSALYLCASSFQGTSGISMSEQFFGPGTRLTVL.

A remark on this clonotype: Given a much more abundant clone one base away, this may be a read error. The CDR3 reads CASSPTGHEKYF. In DNA, the CDR3 is TGTGCCAGCAGTCCGACAGGGCACGAGAAGTACTTC. The genes are TRBV7-2 and TRBJ2-7; 7 nucleotides match TRBD1. The germline V gene encodes CDR1 SGHTA and CDR2 FQGNSA. This CDR3 spans 12 amino acids.

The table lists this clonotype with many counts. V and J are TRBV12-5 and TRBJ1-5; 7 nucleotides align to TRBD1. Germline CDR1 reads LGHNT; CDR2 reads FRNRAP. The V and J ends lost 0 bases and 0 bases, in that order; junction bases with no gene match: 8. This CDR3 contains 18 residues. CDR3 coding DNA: TGTGCTAGTGGTTTGGTACGGGGTTACAGGGGTAGCAATCAGCCCCAGCATTTT. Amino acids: CASGLVRGYRGSNQPQHF.

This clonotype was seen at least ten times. The CDR3 reads CASSQERRSGANVLTF. The DNA for the CDR3 is TGCGCCAGCAGCCAAGAGAGGCGCTCTGGGGCCAACGTCCTGACTTTC. The rearrangement links TRBV4-1 to TRBJ2-6; D unresolved. CDR1 and CDR2 (germline): MGHRA, YSYEKL. The CDR3 length is 16 residues. Trimming removed 0 bases at V and 0 bases at J, with 6 bases between.

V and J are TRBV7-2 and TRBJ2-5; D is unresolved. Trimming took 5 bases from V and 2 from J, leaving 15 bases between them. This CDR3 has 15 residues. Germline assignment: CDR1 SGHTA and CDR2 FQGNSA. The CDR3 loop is CASSQPSTFQETQYF. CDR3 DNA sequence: TGTGCCAGCAGCCAACCTTCTACTTTTCAAGAGACCCAGTACTTC. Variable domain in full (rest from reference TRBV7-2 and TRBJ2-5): GAGVSQSPSNKVTEKGKDVELRCDPISGHTALYWYRQSLGQGLEFLIYFQGNSAPDKSGLPSDRFSAERTGGSVSTLTIQRTQQEDSAVYLCASSQPSTFQETQYFGPGTRLLVL.

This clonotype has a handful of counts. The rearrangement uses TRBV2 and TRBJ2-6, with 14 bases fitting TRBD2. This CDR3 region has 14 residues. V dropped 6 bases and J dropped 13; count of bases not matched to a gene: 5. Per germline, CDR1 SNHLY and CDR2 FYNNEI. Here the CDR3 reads CASSIGLAGGVLTF. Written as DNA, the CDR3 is TGTGCCAGCAGCATCGGACTAGCGGGGGGAGTCCTGACTTTC.

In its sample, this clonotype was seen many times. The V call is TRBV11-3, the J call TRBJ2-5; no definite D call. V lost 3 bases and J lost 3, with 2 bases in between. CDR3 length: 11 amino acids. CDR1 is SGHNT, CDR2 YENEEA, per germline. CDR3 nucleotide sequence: TGTGCCAGCAGCTTCAAAGAGACCCAGTACTTC. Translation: CASSFKETQYF.

The CDR3 reads CASSLVWEETQYF. CDR3 bases: TGTGCCAGCAGCTTAGTCTGGGAAGAGACCCAGTACTTC. V gene TRBV11-2 combines with J gene TRBJ2-5; no reliable D call. The CDR3 totals 13 residues. Trimming shortened V by 1 base and J by 3 bases, and 6 bases separated the two germline ends. Germline V gene data show CDR1 as SGHAT and CDR2 as FQNNGV.

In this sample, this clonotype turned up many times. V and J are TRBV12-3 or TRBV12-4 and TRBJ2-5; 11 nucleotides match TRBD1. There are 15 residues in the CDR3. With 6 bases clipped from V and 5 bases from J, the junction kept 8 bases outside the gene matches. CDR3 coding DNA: TGTGCCAGCAGGTCCGGGACAGGGGGTCTTGAGACCCAGTACTTC. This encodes CASRSGTGGLETQYF.

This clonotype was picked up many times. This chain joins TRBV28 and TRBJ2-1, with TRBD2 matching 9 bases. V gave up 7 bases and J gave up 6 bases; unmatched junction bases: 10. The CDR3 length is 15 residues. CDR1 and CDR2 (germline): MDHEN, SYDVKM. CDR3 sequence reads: CASNPSGRKVNEQFF. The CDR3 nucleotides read TGTGCCAGCAACCCAAGCGGGAGGAAGGTCAATGAGCAGTTCTTC.

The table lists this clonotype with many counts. In nucleotides, the CDR3 is TGTGCCAGCAGCCCAAGAATGGGCTCCTACAATGAGCAGTTCTTC. Protein product: CASSPRMGSYNEQFF. This chain uses TRBV7-3 with TRBJ2-1; D gene uncertain. V lost 5 bases to trimming and J lost 0 bases, with 11 bases between them. Per germline, CDR1 SGHTA and CDR2 FQGTGA. The CDR3 totals 15 residues. The variable domain in full, with the rest retrieved from reference TRBV7-3 and TRBJ2-1, is GAGVSQTPSNKVTEKGKYVELRCDPISGHTALYWYRQSLGQGPEFLIYFQGTGAADDSGLPNDRFFAVRPEGSVSTLKIQRTERGDSAVYLCASSPRMGSYNEQFFGPGTRLTVL.

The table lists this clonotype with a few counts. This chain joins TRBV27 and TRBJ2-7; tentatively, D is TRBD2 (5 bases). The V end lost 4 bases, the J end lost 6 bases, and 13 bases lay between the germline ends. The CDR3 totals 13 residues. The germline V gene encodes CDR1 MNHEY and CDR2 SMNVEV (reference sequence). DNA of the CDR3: TGTGCCAGCAGTTCCAATAGCGTTGGCGAGCAGTACTTC. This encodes CASSSNSVGEQYF.

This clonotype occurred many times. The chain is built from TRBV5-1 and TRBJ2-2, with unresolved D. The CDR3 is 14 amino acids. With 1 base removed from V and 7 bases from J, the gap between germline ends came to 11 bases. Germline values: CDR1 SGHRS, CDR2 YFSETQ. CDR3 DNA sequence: TGCGCCAGCAGCTTGCCAGTGGCTGGCGGGGAGCTGTTTTTT. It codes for CASSLPVAGGELFF.